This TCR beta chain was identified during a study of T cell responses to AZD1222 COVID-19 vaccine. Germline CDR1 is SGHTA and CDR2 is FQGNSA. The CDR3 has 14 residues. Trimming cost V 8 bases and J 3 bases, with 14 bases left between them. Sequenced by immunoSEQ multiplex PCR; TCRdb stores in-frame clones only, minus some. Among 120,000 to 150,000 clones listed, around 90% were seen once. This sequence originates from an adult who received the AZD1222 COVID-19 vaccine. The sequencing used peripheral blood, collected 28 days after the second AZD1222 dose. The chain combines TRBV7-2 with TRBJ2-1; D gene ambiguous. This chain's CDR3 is CASFRSSGYNEQFF. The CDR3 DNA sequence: TGTGCCAGCTTCCGCTCGTCAGGCTACAATGAGCAGTTCTTC.